The 2 T cell receptor beta chains given below trace back to one sample, sequenced in a study of T-cell memory formation after mild COVID-19. One entry per CDR3 protein, called by TCRdb with MiXCR from the 5' RACE reads. The sample lists some 130,000 distinct CDR3 sequences, roughly a quarter occurring once. Source material: PBMCs or a T cell subset sorted from them (not recorded which). Source of these receptors: an adult woman who had mild COVID-19 (a few samples of this study predate the infection). Cell type and time point are not known.

V is TRBV9 and J is TRBJ1-6; perhaps TRBD1 as D (6 bases). The CDR3 extends over 16 amino acids. Per germline, CDR1 SGDLS and CDR2 YYNGEE. V lost 4 bases, J lost 7 bases, and 18 bases lay in between. In DNA, the CDR3 is TGTGCCAGCAGCCCCCGGACAGATCAGCGGAATTCACCCCTCCACTTT. It yields the protein CASSPRTDQRNSPLHF.

The table lists this clonotype with a few counts. The rearrangement uses TRBV29-1 and TRBJ2-1; 8 bases line up with TRBD2. This CDR3 contains 13 residues. V lost 5 bases to trimming and J lost 5 bases; unmatched junction nucleotides: 5. Germline V gene lookup returns CDR1 SQVTM and CDR2 ANQGSEA. The CDR3 region is CSVHGGAHNEQFF. The CDR3 nucleotides read TGCAGCGTTCACGGGGGGGCCCACAATGAGCAGTTCTTC.